This T cell receptor beta chain came from a study of T cell responses to AZD1222 COVID-19 vaccine. Notes on the study in general: Once two AZD1222 doses were given, Spike-specific TCR breadth and depth went up. Dominant at 160-218 and 743-854, vaccine-associated CD4 TCRs also spanned spike.

Only in-frame clones appear in the TCRdb table, and some are missing; sequencing was by immunoSEQ multiplex PCR. Here the sample spans 140,000 to 150,000 clones, 80% to 90% being singletons. The CDR3 has 13 residues. Per the germline V gene, CDR1 is LGHDT and CDR2 is YNNKEL (reference sequence). V shed 4 bases and J shed 7 bases, with 10 bases lying between them. Regarding this clone: Antigen: not known.

The TCR was taken from an adult in good health. The sample consisted of peripheral blood, taken on day 0 of AZD1222 vaccination. The gene calls are TRBV3-1 (or the pseudogene TRBV3-2) and TRBJ2-2; possible D gene TRBD2, 5 bases. CDR3 DNA sequence: TGTGCCAGCAGCCCTCACGGGATCGGGGAGCTGTTTTTT. As protein: CASSPHGIGELFF.